These 26 T cell receptor beta chains share one sample of origin, sequenced in a study of T cells expressing NK-cell markers. Following a re-call of the 5' RACE reads, TCRdb has one entry per CDR3 protein and lacks DNA. The listing records some 600,000 distinct CDR3 sequences. Sequenced input: blood T cells: a sorted CD56 or NKG2C T cell subset, CD4+ or CD8+ T cells, or bulk PBMC T cells (not recorded which). These receptors were obtained from a young man in good health.

The CDR3 region is CASSSGLVYNEQFF. The chain joins TRBV5-1 to TRBJ2-1; no DNA is available, so the TRBD2 call from TCRdb remains unchecked. CDR3 length equals 14 residues. Germline CDR1 SGHRS, CDR2 YFSETQ.

The chain has TRBV28 and TRBJ2-5; TCRdb lists TRBD1, though no DNA is available to test this call. This CDR3 has 16 residues. Germline V CDR1 and CDR2: MDHEN, SYDVKM. CDR3 amino acids: CASSLTMSGTMGTQYF.

V is TRBV20-1 and J is TRBJ2-1; there is no DNA to check the TCRdb D call of TRBD2. CDR3 length equals 13 residues. The V gene's germline CDR1 is DFQATT and CDR2 SNEGSKA (reference sequence). The CDR3: CSARKRELEEQFF.

V and J are TRBV20-1 and TRBJ2-3; TCRdb indicates TRBD2, and absent DNA this call remains unverified. In germline, CDR1 is DFQATT, CDR2 SNEGSKA (reference sequence). The CDR3 contains 13 residues. CDR3 residues: CSASGRASDTQYF.

The chain links TRBV7-2 to TRBJ2-3. This CDR3 has 12 amino acids. CDR1 and CDR2 from the germline V gene are SGHTA and FQGNSA. The chain's CDR3 is CASSDSRLEQYF.

V is TRBV28 and J is TRBJ2-3; the D gene TCRdb calls, TRBD1, cannot be checked with no DNA. The CDR3 totals 15 residues. Germline V gene data show CDR1 as MDHEN and CDR2 as SYDVKM. The CDR3: CASRPYGGGTDTQYF.

This CDR3 reads CASSEEGWDQPQHF. The genes are TRBV2 and TRBJ1-5. The CDR3 contains 14 residues. From germline, CDR1 is SNHLY and CDR2 FYNNEI.

This chain connects TRBV24-1 to TRBJ2-3. This CDR3 has 15 residues. Germline lookup yields CDR1 KGHDR and CDR2 SFDVKD. The CDR3: CATSDLQPGTDTQYF.

This sequence joins TRBV12-3 or TRBV12-4 and TRBJ2-3; the TRBD1 assignment by TCRdb is unverifiable without DNA. The CDR3 runs 13 residues. The CDR3 protein is CASRLQGIDTQYF.

V gene TRBV24-1 combines with J gene TRBJ1-2; TCRdb calls TRBD1, which cannot be checked without DNA. This CDR3 is 14 amino acids long. Germline-derived CDR1 and CDR2 are KGHDR and SFDVKD. The CDR3 sequence: CATSETGQNYGYTF.

The rearrangement uses TRBV29-1 and TRBJ1-2. The CDR3 runs 15 residues. Germline V lookup: CDR1 SQVTM, CDR2 ANQGSEA. This CDR3 is CSVEEIKATNYGYTF.

The chain couples TRBV20-1 to TRBJ2-1; TCRdb indicates TRBD2, and absent DNA this call remains unverified. Germline V gives CDR1 DFQATT, CDR2 SNEGSKA (reference sequence). The CDR3 length is 16 residues. CDR3 residues: CSAWPTSGILKDEQFF.

The chain combines TRBV12-3 or TRBV12-4 with TRBJ2-1; TCRdb picks TRBD1, but there is no DNA to check that call. CDR3 length equals 13 residues. The CDR3: CATRRGVGNEQFF.

The chain employs TRBV6-5 and TRBJ1-5. Germline assignment: CDR1 MNHEY and CDR2 SVGAGI. This CDR3 is built from 15 residues. The CDR3 protein is CASNPPGSRDQPQHF.

V usage is TRBV12-3 or TRBV12-4 and J usage is TRBJ1-4. The CDR3 totals 14 residues. This CDR3 is CASSPDEVREKLFF.

The J gene is TRBJ2-1, the V gene TRBV7-9; the TRBD2 assignment by TCRdb is unverifiable without DNA. The length of the CDR3 is 15 residues. Germline V gene data show CDR1 as SEHNR and CDR2 as FQNEAQ (reference sequence). The chain's CDR3 is CASSGWSGNYNEQFF.

This sequence joins TRBV12-3 or TRBV12-4 and TRBJ2-5; TCRdb indicates TRBD1, and absent DNA this call remains unverified. The CDR3 runs to 11 residues. CDR3 sequence: CASSGAETQYF.

CDR3 in amino acids: CASSLALAGGTQTQYF. The chain combines TRBV7-9 with TRBJ2-5; there is no DNA to check the TCRdb D call of TRBD2. The CDR3 consists of 16 residues. The germline CDR1 and CDR2 sequences are SEHNR and FQNEAQ (reference sequence). The full variable domain, completed using reference TRBV7-9 and TRBJ2-5, is DTGVSQNPRHKITKRGQNVTFRCDPISEHNRLYWYRQTLGQGPEFLTYFQNEAQLEKSRLLSDRFSAERPKGSFSTLEIQRTEQGDSAMYLCASSLALAGGTQTQYFGPGTRLLVL.

This chain connects TRBV5-1 to TRBJ1-4. The CDR3 has 17 amino acids. CDR1 and CDR2 (germline): SGHRS, YFSETQ. Here the CDR3 reads CASSLGLDSATNEKLFF.

The chain joins TRBV20-1 to TRBJ2-2; TCRdb names TRBD2, which stays unverified in the absence of DNA. The CDR3 contains 17 residues. Germline CDR1 DFQATT, CDR2 SNEGSKA (reference sequence). The CDR3 loop reads CSASAVAGGPNTGELFF.

The rearrangement uses TRBV4-2 and TRBJ1-2; TCRdb gives TRBD1 as the D gene, but with no DNA this cannot be confirmed. CDR3 length: 16 residues. Germline-derived CDR1 and CDR2 are LGHNA and YNFKEQ. The CDR3 here is CASSQEVWAGGYGYTF.

The chain uses TRBV6-1 and TRBJ2-5; TCRdb calls TRBD1, which cannot be checked without DNA. CDR3 length: 14 residues. Germline CDR1 MNHNS, CDR2 SASEGT. The CDR3 protein is CASSGGAAEETQYF.

The CDR3 region is CASSRFSGGVPFF. This chain connects TRBV7-9 to TRBJ2-1; TCRdb reports TRBD1, a call that lacks DNA to check it against. CDR1 is SEHNR and CDR2 is FQNEAQ in the germline V gene (reference sequence). This CDR3 has 13 amino acids.

The chain is built from TRBV15 and TRBJ2-1; TCRdb indicates TRBD1, and absent DNA this call remains unverified. CDR3 size: 17 residues. CDR1 is LNHNV, CDR2 YYDKDF, per germline (reference sequence). The CDR3 spells CATSRDRDRADLPEQFF.

This chain links TRBV4-1 with TRBJ2-1; absent DNA, TCRdb's TRBD1 call cannot be checked. This CDR3 spans 17 amino acids. Germline values: CDR1 MGHRA, CDR2 YSYEKL. The CDR3 loop reads CASSRRDDRGYYNEQFF.

The chain has TRBV14 and TRBJ2-2; TCRdb indicates TRBD1, and absent DNA this call remains unverified. The CDR3 sequence is 13 residues long. Germline V gene sequence: CDR1 SGHDN, CDR2 FVKESK. CDR3 in amino acids: CAAQQGNTGELFF.